This T cell receptor (beta chain) was sequenced during a study of blood T cells in healthy people across ages. In this sample, this clonotype turned up a few times. Alongside a J-beta primer mix, a sample-barcoded 5' primer served in a second PCR lasting 7 to 11 cycles. One entry per CDR3 protein, called by TCRdb with MiXCR from the 5' RACE reads. The sample shows roughly 1 million distinct CDR3 sequences, almost 25% of them seen only once. These data were also reused for a study on T cells of mothers and their children. That study adds: There was no detection of any persistent microchimeric T cell clones.

This sequence originates from a girl aged 2-10 years in good health. Sample: blood.

CDR3 nucleotides: TGCGCCAGCAGCCCCCGGGACAGGGATTCTAGAGAGACCCAGTACTTC. Its protein product is CASSPRDRDSRETQYF. V and J are TRBV5-1 and TRBJ2-5; 9 bases agree with TRBD1. The germline CDR1 and CDR2 sequences are SGHRS and YFSETQ. This CDR3 is 16 amino acids long. V trimming: 4 bases; J trimming: 4 bases; junction bases outside the gene matches: 11.